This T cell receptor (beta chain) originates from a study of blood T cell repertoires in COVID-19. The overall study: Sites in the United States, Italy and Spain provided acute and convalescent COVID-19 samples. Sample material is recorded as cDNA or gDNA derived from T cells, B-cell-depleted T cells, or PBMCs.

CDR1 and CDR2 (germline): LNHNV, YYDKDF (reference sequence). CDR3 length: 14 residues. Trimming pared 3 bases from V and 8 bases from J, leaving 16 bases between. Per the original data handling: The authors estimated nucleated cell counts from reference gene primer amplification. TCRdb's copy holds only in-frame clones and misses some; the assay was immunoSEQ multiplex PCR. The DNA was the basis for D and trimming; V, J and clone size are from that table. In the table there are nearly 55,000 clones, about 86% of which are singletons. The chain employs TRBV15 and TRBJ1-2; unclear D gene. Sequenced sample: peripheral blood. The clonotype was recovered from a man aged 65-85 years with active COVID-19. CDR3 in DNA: TGTGCCACCAGCAGTTACATTGAGGGAACGGGCTACACCTTC. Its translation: CATSSYIEGTGYTF.